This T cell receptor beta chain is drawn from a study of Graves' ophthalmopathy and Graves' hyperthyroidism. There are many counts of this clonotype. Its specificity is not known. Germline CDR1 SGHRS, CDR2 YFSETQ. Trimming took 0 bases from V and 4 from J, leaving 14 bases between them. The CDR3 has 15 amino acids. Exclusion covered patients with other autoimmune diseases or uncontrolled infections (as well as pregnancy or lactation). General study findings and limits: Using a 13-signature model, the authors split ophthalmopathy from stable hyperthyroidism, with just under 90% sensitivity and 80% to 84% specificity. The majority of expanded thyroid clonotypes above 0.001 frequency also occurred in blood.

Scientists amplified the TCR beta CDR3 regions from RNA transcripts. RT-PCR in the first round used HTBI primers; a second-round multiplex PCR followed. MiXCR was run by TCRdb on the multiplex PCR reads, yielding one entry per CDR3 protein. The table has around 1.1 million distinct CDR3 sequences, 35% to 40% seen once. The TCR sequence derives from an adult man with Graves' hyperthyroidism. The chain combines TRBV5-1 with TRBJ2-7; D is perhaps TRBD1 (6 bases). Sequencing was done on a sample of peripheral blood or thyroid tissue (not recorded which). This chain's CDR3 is CASSLDPDSQYEQYF. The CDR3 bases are TGCGCCAGCAGCTTGGACCCGGACAGCCAATACGAGCAGTACTTC. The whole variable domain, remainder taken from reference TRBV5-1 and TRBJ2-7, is KAGVTQTPRYLIKTRGQQVTLSCSPISGHRSVSWYQQTPGQGLQFLFEYFSETQRNKGNFPGRFSGRQFSNSRSEMNVSTLELGDSALYLCASSLDPDSQYEQYFGPGTRLTVT.